This passage covers 14 T cell receptor beta chains from one sample sequenced in a study of blood T cell repertoires in COVID-19. Profiling relied on immunoSEQ multiplex PCR, and the TCRdb table lists in-frame clones only, not all of them. The sample lists a few hundred thousand clones, 80% to 90% occurring once. The specimen sequenced was PBMCs or T cells enriched from blood (not recorded which). These receptors originate from a woman aged 40 to 50 with acute COVID-19.

This chain links TRBV28 with TRBJ1-1; weak D call: TRBD1 (5 bases). Looked up from germline, CDR1 is MDHEN and CDR2 is SYDVKM. CDR3 size: 15 residues. V gave up 6 bases and J gave up 1 base, with 15 bases separating them. CDR3 residues: CASSDSGGGNTEAFF. The CDR3, as DNA: TGTGCCAGCAGCGACAGTGGGGGGGGGAACACTGAAGCTTTCTTT.

This clone was counted a single time. The rearrangement uses TRBV2 and TRBJ1-1, with D unclear. The CDR3 is made up of 13 amino acids. Germline CDR1 and CDR2: SNHLY and FYNNEI. Trimming left V 8 bases short and J 4 bases short, with 14 bases between. The chain's CDR3 is CASRESGGTEAFF. Written as DNA, the CDR3 is TGTGCCAGCCGAGAATCGGGAGGCACTGAAGCTTTCTTT. The full variable domain, with the rest looked up from reference TRBV2 and TRBJ1-1, is EPEVTQTPSHQVTQMGQEVILRCVPISNHLYFYWYRQILGQKVEFLVSFYNNEISEKSEIFDDQFSVERPDGSNFTLKIRSTKLEDSAMYFCASRESGGTEAFFGQGTRLTVV.

The chain employs TRBV6-5 and TRBJ1-5; 8 bases are a match to TRBD1. V trimming: 0 bases; J trimming: 5 bases; junction bases outside the gene matches: 3. There are 15 residues in the CDR3. Germline V gene sequence: CDR1 MNHEY, CDR2 SVGAGI. CDR3 in DNA: TGTGCCAGCAGTTACTCGACAGGGGCCGATCAGCCCCAGCATTTT. Translating gives CASSYSTGADQPQHF.

V gene TRBV3-1 (or the pseudogene TRBV3-2) combines with J gene TRBJ2-2; D is possibly TRBD2 (5 bases). Looked up from germline, CDR1 is LGHDT and CDR2 is YNNKEL (reference sequence). This CDR3 comprises 15 residues. V lost 2 bases to trimming and J lost 4 bases, with 11 bases between them. The CDR3 sequence is CASSQMPAATGELFF. CDR3 nucleotide sequence: TGTGCCAGCAGCCAAATGCCAGCGGCCACCGGGGAGCTGTTTTTT.

CDR3 coding DNA: TGTGCCAGCAGCTTCACCCCTCGACTAGCGGGAGGGGGGGATACGCAGTATTTT. As protein: CASSFTPRLAGGGDTQYF. V usage is TRBV7-6 and J usage is TRBJ2-3; TRBD2 agrees at 14 bases. Germline CDR1 is SGHVS and CDR2 is FNYEAQ. The CDR3 spans 18 residues. Germline trimming cut 3 bases from V and 6 bases from J; bases unmatched to any gene: 11.

The table lists this clone with a count of one. This rearrangement joins TRBV6-6 to TRBJ2-7; weak D call: TRBD1 (5 bases). The CDR3 spans 14 residues. Trimming took off 0 bases at V and 4 bases at J, with 10 bases between the two ends. Germline CDR1 and CDR2: MNHNY and SVGAGI (reference sequence). The CDR3 nucleotides are TGTGCCAGCAGTTACTCGGCAGGGCTTTACGAGCAGTACTTC. It encodes CASSYSAGLYEQYF.

This chain uses TRBV7-7 with TRBJ2-1, with D tentatively TRBD2 (6 bases). Trimming removed 4 bases at V and 4 bases at J, with 17 bases between. The length of the CDR3 is 16 residues. Germline assignment: CDR1 SSHAT and CDR2 FNYEAQ (reference sequence). The CDR3 is CASSSGTGTLYNEQFF. The CDR3 DNA reads as TGTGCCAGCAGCTCCGGAACCGGGACTTTGTACAATGAGCAGTTCTTC.

This chain uses TRBV6-5 with TRBJ2-3; TRBD1 aligns across 8 bases. V trimming: 5 bases; J trimming: 7 bases; junction bases outside the gene matches: 8. Per germline, CDR1 MNHEY and CDR2 SVGAGI. The CDR3 covers 14 residues. The CDR3 bases are TGTGCCAGCAGTCGCGGACAGGGCCAGCATACGCAGTATTTT. Protein: CASSRGQGQHTQYF.

This rearrangement joins TRBV29-1 to TRBJ1-1; perhaps TRBD1 as D (5 bases). This CDR3 has 12 amino acids. With 8 bases removed from V and 11 bases from J, the gap between germline ends came to 21 bases. CDR1 and CDR2 (germline): SQVTM, ANQGSEA. The CDR3 spells CSFEGALRGAFF. CDR3 DNA sequence: TGCAGCTTCGAAGGGGCCCTCCGGGGGGCTTTCTTT.

V gene TRBV24-1 combines with J gene TRBJ2-3; 16 bases map to TRBD2. The CDR3 runs to 20 residues. Germline-derived CDR1 and CDR2 are KGHDR and SFDVKD. With 0 bases clipped from V and 2 bases from J, the junction kept 7 bases outside the gene matches. The CDR3 nucleotides are TGTGCCACCAGTGATTTGCGCCAGGGGACTAGCGGGAGGGTCACAGATACGCAGTATTTT. This codes for CATSDLRQGTSGRVTDTQYF.

The chain has TRBV7-6 and TRBJ2-7, with a possible D match to TRBD2 (5 bases). The CDR3 is 11 residues long. V lost 4 bases to trimming and J lost 7 bases, with 8 bases between them. CDR1 SGHVS and CDR2 FNYEAQ come from the germline V gene. CDR3 DNA: TGTGCCAGCAGCTATACGGGGGAGCAGTACTTC. Protein product: CASSYTGEQYF.

The chain couples TRBV5-1 to TRBJ2-1; 7 bases are a match to TRBD1. Germline V gene lookup returns CDR1 SGHRS and CDR2 YFSETQ. V was pared by 4 bases and J by 3 bases, with 4 bases of the junction left unmatched. The CDR3 is 14 amino acids. The CDR3 is CASSHGQVYNEQFF. In DNA, the CDR3 is TGCGCCAGCAGCCACGGACAGGTCTACAATGAGCAGTTCTTC.

The chain recombines TRBV7-9 with TRBJ2-7, with D perhaps matching TRBD1 (5 bases). Germline V gene lookup returns CDR1 SEHNR and CDR2 FQNEAQ (reference sequence). CDR3 length: 12 residues. V was shortened by 5 bases and J by 2 bases, with 7 bases between the two germline ends. Here the CDR3 reads CASSAQAYEQYF. CDR3 bases: TGTGCCAGCAGCGCACAGGCCTACGAGCAGTACTTC.

The count of this clone is one. The chain's CDR3 is CASSELAGTEQYF. The DNA for the CDR3 is TGTGCCAGCAGTGAACTAGCGGGGACCGAGCAGTACTTC. The J gene is TRBJ2-7, the V gene TRBV2, with 9 nucleotides matching TRBD2. The junction had 2 bases not matched to a gene; V was cut back by 2 bases and J by 6 bases. The CDR3 length is 13 residues. The germline CDR1 and CDR2 sequences are SNHLY and FYNNEI.